The clone carrying this TCR beta chain was found a few times. Antigen unknown. Profiling relied on immunoSEQ multiplex PCR, and the TCRdb table lists in-frame clones only, not all of them. Among about 2,200 clones, more than 30% were seen once, and the ten largest hold approximately 12%. The data derive from a study of T cells in localized non-small cell lung cancer. General study results and limits: Out of the top 100 tumor clones, a median about 57 were seen in adjacent lung.

The receptor comes from a female donor older than 55 with stage I squamous cell lung carcinoma. Source: normal lung tissue next to the tumor, taken before any cancer treatment.

CDR3 residues: CASLGAGEAFF. CDR3 in DNA: TGTGCCAGTTTAGGGGCGGGGGAAGCTTTCTTT. The chain recombines TRBV6-9 with TRBJ1-1; D perhaps matches TRBD1 (5 bases). The CDR3 runs to 11 residues. The V end lost 9 bases, the J end lost 8 bases, and 13 bases lay between the germline ends. The germline V gene has CDR1 MNHGY and CDR2 SVAAGI.